What follows are 25 T cell receptor beta chains derived from one specimen sequenced in a study of OX40 agonist ivuxolimab in advanced cancers. The table came from immunoSEQ multiplex PCR; TCRdb's copy has only in-frame clones and leaves some out. The sample consists of about 67,000 clones, about 88% of them appearing once. The starting material was CD4+ or CD8+ T cells sorted from blood, obtained in a trial of the OX40 agonist ivuxolimab. These receptors were collected from an adult with an advanced solid tumor such as melanoma, head and neck, liver or kidney cancer.

This chain uses TRBV2 with TRBJ2-7, with 12 bases identical to TRBD2. Germline-derived CDR1 and CDR2 are SNHLY and FYNNEI. J lost 6 bases, V lost 4 bases, and 4 bases had no gene match. The CDR3 sequence is 14 residues long. CDR3 coding DNA: TGTGCCAGCAGTGCCACTAGCGGGAGGCCCGAGCAGTACTTC. Encoded protein: CASSATSGRPEQYF.

The chain carries TRBV4-2 and TRBJ2-7; TRBD2 might be the D (6 bases). CDR1 and CDR2 (germline): LGHNA, YNFKEQ. V was trimmed by 4 bases and J by 2 bases, leaving 15 bases between them. The length of the CDR3 is 15 residues. The CDR3 DNA follows: TGTGCCAGCAGCCCCAGCCTAGCGCGTACCTACGAGCAGTACTTC. It is translated as CASSPSLARTYEQYF.

The chain employs TRBV6-5 and TRBJ2-1, with 11 bases fitting TRBD2. Germline lookup yields CDR1 MNHEY and CDR2 SVGAGI. The CDR3 covers 16 residues. After removal of 4 bases from V and 1 base from J, the junction contained 3 bases not matched to a gene. The CDR3, as DNA: TGTGCCAGCAGTTGGCTAGCGGGGGGATCCTACAATGAGCAGTTCTTC. Translation: CASSWLAGGSYNEQFF.

The chain is built from TRBV5-4 and TRBJ1-1; tentative D call: TRBD1 (6 bases). The CDR3 is 16 residues long. Trimming took 3 bases from V and 0 from J, leaving 15 bases between them. Germline V gene data show CDR1 as SGHNT and CDR2 as YYREEE (reference sequence). DNA for the CDR3: TGTGCCAGCAGCTATGGAGGGGGGGGAATGAACACTGAAGCTTTCTTT. Translation: CASSYGGGGMNTEAFF.

The rearrangement uses TRBV7-9 and TRBJ2-7; D not resolved. The CDR3 sequence is 13 residues long. Between the trimmed V and J ends, which lost 3 bases and 5 bases, there was a span of 11 bases. Germline values: CDR1 SEHNR, CDR2 FQNEAQ (reference sequence). The CDR3 loop reads CASSLVVYDEQYF. CDR3 DNA: TGTGCCAGCAGCTTGGTAGTATACGACGAGCAGTACTTC. The whole variable domain, filled in from reference TRBV7-9 and TRBJ2-7, reads DTGVSQNPRHKITKRGQNVTFRCDPISEHNRLYWYRQTLGQGPEFLTYFQNEAQLEKSRLLSDRFSAERPKGSFSTLEIQRTEQGDSAMYLCASSLVVYDEQYFGPGTRLTVT.

The rearrangement links TRBV28 to TRBJ2-6; D is unresolved. Trimming pared 5 bases from V and 2 bases from J, leaving 16 bases between. Germline loops: CDR1 MDHEN, CDR2 SYDVKM. There are 17 residues in the CDR3. The CDR3 is CASSLMDGRAGANVLTF. The CDR3 nucleotides read TGTGCCAGCAGTCTCATGGACGGAAGAGCTGGGGCCAACGTCCTGACTTTC. Complete variable domain (other parts from reference TRBV28 and TRBJ2-6): DVKVTQSSRYLVKRTGEKVFLECVQDMDHENMFWYRQDPGLGLRLIYFSYDVKMKEKGDIPEGYSVSREKKERFSLILESASTNQTSMYLCASSLMDGRAGANVLTFGAGSRLTVL.

The V gene is TRBV9, the J gene TRBJ2-5; the D is unclear. This CDR3 has 12 amino acids. V lost 0 bases and J lost 3, with 3 bases in between. Germline CDR1 and CDR2: SGDLS and YYNGEE. CDR3 sequence reads: CASSVDEETQYF. For the CDR3, the DNA is TGTGCCAGCAGCGTAGATGAAGAGACCCAGTACTTC.

V is TRBV10-3 and J is TRBJ1-1, with a weak D call TRBD1 (6 bases). Germline V gives CDR1 ENHRY, CDR2 SYGVKD. Trimming pared 3 bases from V and 4 bases from J, leaving 9 bases between. This CDR3 comprises 13 residues. CDR3 in amino acids: CAISDVGATEAFF. DNA of the CDR3: TGTGCCATCAGTGATGTGGGGGCCACTGAAGCTTTCTTT.

A remark on this clone: The sample holds other DNA sequences that translate to the same CDR3. The chain couples TRBV29-1 to TRBJ1-2, with D perhaps TRBD1 (6 bases). The CDR3 is made up of 14 amino acids. V was pared by 7 bases and J by 3 bases, with 18 bases between. CDR1 is SQVTM, CDR2 ANQGSEA, per germline. The CDR3 region is CSAVTGAGHYGYTF. The CDR3 nucleotides are TGCAGCGCCGTGACAGGCGCCGGGCACTATGGCTACACCTTC. The complete variable domain, with remaining parts taken from reference TRBV29-1 and TRBJ1-2, reads SAVISQKPSRDICQRGTSLTIQCQVDSQVTMMFWYRQQPGQSLTLIATANQGSEATYESGFVIDKFPISRPNLTFSTLTVSNMSPEDSSIYLCSAVTGAGHYGYTFGSGTRLTVV.

The CDR3 loop is CASSFARDTKYYSNQPQHF. In DNA form, the CDR3 reads TGTGCCAGCAGCTTTGCAAGGGACACCAAGTACTATAGCAATCAGCCCCAGCATTTT. The chain recombines TRBV5-8 with TRBJ1-5; D might be TRBD1 (6 bases). CDR1 is SGHTS and CDR2 is YDEGEE in the germline V gene. This CDR3 is 19 amino acids long. The germline V and J ends were trimmed by 2 bases and 0 bases, with 21 bases remaining between them.

The V gene is TRBV6-1, the J gene TRBJ2-3, with D unclear. This CDR3 is built from 15 residues. Germline-derived CDR1 and CDR2 are MNHNS and SASEGT. Trimming left V 3 bases short and J 2 bases short, with 12 bases between. DNA of the CDR3: TGTGCCAGCAGTGAGACGGACGGATCCACAGATACGCAGTATTTT. Its protein is CASSETDGSTDTQYF.

This chain joins TRBV27 and TRBJ2-7; 12 bases are shared with TRBD2. The germline V gene has CDR1 MNHEY and CDR2 SMNVEV (reference sequence). J lost 7 bases, V lost 6 bases, and 10 bases had no gene match. The CDR3 covers 15 residues. In DNA, the CDR3 is TGTGCCAGCAGCACCCGACTAGCGGGAGCGTCTGAGCAGTACTTC. The encoded protein is CASSTRLAGASEQYF.

V gene TRBV7-5 combines with J gene TRBJ2-7; TRBD2 reflects the table's D call only, with no check against the DNA. TRBV7-5 represents a pseudogene. This CDR3 has 16 amino acids. The CDR3 loop reads CVRTLGEWESSYEQYF. The CDR3 nucleotides read TGTGTCAGAACCCTCGGGGAGTGGGAGAGCTCCTACGAGCAGTACTTC.

The gene calls are TRBV5-1 and TRBJ2-5, with 7 bases identical to TRBD2. Near its end, the DNA agrees better with TRBJ2-7, so the J call may be wrong. The CDR3 contains 17 residues. CDR1 SGHRS and CDR2 YFSETQ come from the germline V gene. This CDR3 is CASSLRLAGPSSYEQYF. CDR3 sequence (DNA): TGCGCCAGCAGCTTAAGATTAGCGGGCCCAAGCTCCTACGAGCAGTACTTC.

This clone was detected a few times. The genes are TRBV7-6 and TRBJ2-2; possibly TRBD2 for D (6 bases). CDR3 size: 13 residues. The germline gives CDR1 SGHVS, CDR2 FNYEAQ. V lost 4 bases and J lost 6, with 9 bases in between. The CDR3, as DNA: TGTGCCAGCAGCTCCAGACTAGCCGGGGAGCTGTTTTTT. Its translation: CASSSRLAGELFF.

This chain uses TRBV2 with TRBJ1-2; D perhaps matches TRBD1 (5 bases). The CDR3 length is 13 residues. The V and J ends lost 3 bases and 4 bases respectively, with 9 bases between them. CDR1 is SNHLY and CDR2 is FYNNEI in the germline V gene. This CDR3 is CASSERQGYGYTF. The CDR3, as DNA: TGTGCCAGCAGTGAGCGGCAGGGCTATGGCTACACCTTC.

In this sample, this clone turned up once. This chain uses TRBV6-1 with TRBJ1-5, with unresolved D. Germline CDR1 and CDR2: MNHNS and SASEGT. The CDR3 covers 14 residues. The V gene lost 4 bases and the J gene lost 5 bases, with 12 bases spanning the gap. CDR3 loop: CASSVLDGDQPQHF. CDR3 nucleotides: TGTGCCAGCAGTGTGCTGGACGGGGATCAGCCCCAGCATTTT.

The V gene is TRBV7-6, the J gene TRBJ2-1; a weak D match, TRBD2 (5 bases). Looked up from germline, CDR1 is SGHVS and CDR2 is FNYEAQ. Trimming took off 4 bases at V and 0 bases at J, with 28 bases between the two ends. The length of the CDR3 is 21 residues. The CDR3 here is CASSSPRASRNLRSSYNEQFF. In DNA form, the CDR3 reads TGTGCCAGCAGCTCGCCGAGGGCTAGCCGGAACCTACGAAGCTCCTACAATGAGCAGTTCTTC.

The rearrangement links TRBV7-2 to TRBJ2-3; D unclear. This CDR3 is 14 amino acids long. Germline V CDR1 and CDR2: SGHTA, FQGNSA. Deletions cut 5 bases from V and 0 bases from J, with 9 bases between. This chain's CDR3 is CASSQSLSTDTQYF. The CDR3 region has the DNA TGTGCCAGCAGCCAGTCCTTAAGCACAGATACGCAGTATTTT. The full variable domain, rest sourced from reference TRBV7-2 and TRBJ2-3, is GAGVSQSPSNKVTEKGKDVELRCDPISGHTALYWYRQSLGQGLEFLIYFQGNSAPDKSGLPSDRFSAERTGGSVSTLTIQRTQQEDSAVYLCASSQSLSTDTQYFGPGTRLTVL.

The chain recombines TRBV14 with TRBJ2-1; 13 bases align to TRBD2. J gave up 0 bases and V 4 bases, and 9 bases lay outside the gene matches. Looked up from germline, CDR1 is SGHDN and CDR2 is FVKESK. The CDR3 has 19 residues. The CDR3 loop reads CASSRAGTSGISSYNEQFF. CDR3 nucleotides: TGTGCCAGCAGCCGGGCCGGGACTAGCGGGATCAGCTCCTACAATGAGCAGTTCTTC.

V gene TRBV28 combines with J gene TRBJ2-1; the match to TRBD2 covers 7 bases. Per the germline V gene, CDR1 is MDHEN and CDR2 is SYDVKM. This CDR3 comprises 16 residues. Trimming cost V 4 bases and J 4 bases; bases outside gene matches: 10. This CDR3 is CASSSQGTTHYNEQFF. DNA of the CDR3: TGTGCCAGCAGTTCCCAAGGGACTACTCATTACAATGAGCAGTTCTTC.

J is TRBJ1-1 and V is TRBV5-1; tentative D call: TRBD1 (6 bases). V lost 0 bases and J lost 6, with 12 bases in between. Germline-derived CDR1 and CDR2 are SGHRS and YFSETQ. This CDR3 is 14 amino acids long. CDR3 loop: CASSLAPGAAEAFF. Written as DNA, the CDR3 is TGCGCCAGCAGCTTGGCCCCGGGGGCCGCTGAAGCTTTCTTT.

The chain is built from TRBV4-3 and TRBJ1-3; D gene unclear. The V and J ends lost 0 bases and 0 bases respectively, with 6 bases between them. Per the germline V gene, CDR1 is LGHNA and CDR2 is YSLEER. This CDR3 is built from 15 residues. CDR3 amino acids: CASSQDASSGNTIYF. The CDR3 DNA reads as TGCGCCAGCAGCCAAGATGCTAGCTCTGGAAACACCATATATTTT.

This rearrangement joins TRBV10-3 to TRBJ2-3, with TRBD2 matching over 10 bases. This CDR3 has 16 residues. The V and J ends lost 4 bases and 1 base, in that order; junction bases with no gene match: 5. The V gene's germline CDR1 is ENHRY and CDR2 SYGVKD. As DNA, the CDR3 is TGTGCCATCAGTGCCCCCACTAGCGGGGGCACAGATACGCAGTATTTT. Translating it yields CAISAPTSGGTDTQYF.

J is TRBJ1-4 and V is TRBV6-1; D is unresolved. V lost 2 bases to trimming and J lost 3 bases, with 10 bases between them. The CDR3 runs 15 residues. Germline-derived CDR1 and CDR2 are MNHNS and SASEGT. CDR3 sequence reads: CASSERTPANEKLFF. The CDR3 DNA is TGTGCCAGCAGTGAAAGGACCCCTGCTAATGAAAAACTGTTTTTT.